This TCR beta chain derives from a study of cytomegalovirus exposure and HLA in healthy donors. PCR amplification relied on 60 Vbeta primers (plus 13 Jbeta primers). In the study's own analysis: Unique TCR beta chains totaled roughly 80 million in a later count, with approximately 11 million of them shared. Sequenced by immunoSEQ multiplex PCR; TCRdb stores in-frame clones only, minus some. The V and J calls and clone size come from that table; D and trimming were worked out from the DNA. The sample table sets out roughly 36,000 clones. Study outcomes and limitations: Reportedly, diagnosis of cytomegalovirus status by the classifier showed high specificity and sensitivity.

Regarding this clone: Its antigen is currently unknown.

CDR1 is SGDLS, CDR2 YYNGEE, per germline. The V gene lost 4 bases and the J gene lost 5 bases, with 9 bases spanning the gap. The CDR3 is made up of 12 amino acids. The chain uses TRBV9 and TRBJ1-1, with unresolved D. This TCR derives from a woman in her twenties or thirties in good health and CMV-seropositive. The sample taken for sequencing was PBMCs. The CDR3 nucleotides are TGTGCCAGCAGCTCGAGGGAGACTGAAGCTTTCTTT. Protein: CASSSRETEAFF.